This T cell receptor (beta chain) was identified in a study of PD-L1 blockade in urothelial cancer. Study information: Patients arrived having already received 0 to 3 prior chemotherapy regimens. Blood samples had a median of approximately 150,000 T cells, approximately 83,000 unique TCRs, and clonality 0.080. Study-level findings and limits: Below-median pretreatment blood TCR clonality was a predictor of better survival.

Time point denoted: pretreatment peripheral blood. Per-patient samples, pretreatment and on-treatment, numbered 1 to 8. In germline, CDR1 is SNHLY, CDR2 FYNNEI. CDR3 length: 12 residues. The V gene lost 4 bases and the J gene lost 6 bases, with 9 bases spanning the gap. As to this clone: As yet, its antigen is unknown.

Assay used: immunoSEQ multiplex PCR; TCRdb lists only in-frame clones, some missing. This sample yields tens of thousands of clones, of which around four fifths are seen a single time; under 8% belongs to the top ten. The genes are TRBV2 and TRBJ1-2, with D maybe TRBD1 (6 bases). The TCR originated in a man in his sixties with urothelial cancer. This specimen consisted of PBMCs, obtained around atezolizumab (anti-PD-L1) treatment. The CDR3 spells CASSGQENGYTF. CDR3 sequence (DNA): TGTGCCAGCAGTGGACAGGAGAATGGCTACACCTTC.